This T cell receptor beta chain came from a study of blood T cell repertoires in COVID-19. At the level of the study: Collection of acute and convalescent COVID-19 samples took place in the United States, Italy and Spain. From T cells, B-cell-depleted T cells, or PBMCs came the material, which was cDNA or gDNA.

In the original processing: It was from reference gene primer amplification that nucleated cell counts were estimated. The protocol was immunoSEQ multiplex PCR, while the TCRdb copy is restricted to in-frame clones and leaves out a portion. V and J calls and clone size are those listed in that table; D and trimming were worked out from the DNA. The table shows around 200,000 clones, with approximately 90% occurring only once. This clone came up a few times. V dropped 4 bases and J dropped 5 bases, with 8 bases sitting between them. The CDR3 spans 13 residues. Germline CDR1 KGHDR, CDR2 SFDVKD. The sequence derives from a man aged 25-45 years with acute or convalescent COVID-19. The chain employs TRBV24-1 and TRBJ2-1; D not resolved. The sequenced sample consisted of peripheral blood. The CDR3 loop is CATSDGYNNEQFF. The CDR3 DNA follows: TGTGCCACCAGTGACGGGTACAACAATGAGCAGTTCTTC.